This is a list of T cell receptor beta chains from one sample in a study of blood T cell repertoires in COVID-19. Sequenced by immunoSEQ multiplex PCR; TCRdb stores in-frame clones only, minus some. Altogether roughly 280,000 clones are present, 84% being singletons, with the ten largest covering less than 5%. The sample consisted of peripheral blood. The receptors originated from a man in his 60s with acute or convalescent COVID-19. CDR3s include the opening cysteine and the closing phenylalanine or tryptophan. The D gene is left open where the match is weak. Size values are once, few and many counts, or a class for expanded clones, and some rows have none.

>.|TRBV19|TRBJ2-2|.
TGTGCCAGTAGTCTTGGACAGATATACACCGGGGAGCTGTTTTTT
CASSLGQIYTGELFF
>.|TRBV6-1|TRBJ1-2|.
TGTGCCAGCAGTGAACTAGGGGCAGGCAGATATGGCTACACCTTC
CASSELGAGRYGYTF
>.|TRBV19|TRBJ1-2|TRBD1
TGTGCCACCACGACAGGGTATGGCTACACCTTC
CATTTGYGYTF
>.|TRBV27|TRBJ2-1|TRBD2
TGTGCCAGCAGTCTAACCCGCCCAGGACTAGCGGTTATCAATTCCTACAATGAGCAGTTCTTC
CASSLTRPGLAVINSYNEQFF
>.|TRBV3-1/TRBV3-2|TRBJ1-4|.
TGTGCCAGCAGCCAACTTAATGAAAAACTGTTTTTT
CASSQLNEKLFF
>.|TRBV18|TRBJ1-1|.
TGTGCCAGCTCACGCGCCGGGCAGGGCCTTGAAGGGGCTTTCTTT
CASSRAGQGLEGAFF
>.|TRBV4-1|TRBJ1-2|.
TGCGCCAGCAGCCAAGAGTTTCAGGGATCCGCTGGCTACACCTTC
CASSQEFQGSAGYTF
>few|TRBV9|TRBJ2-5|TRBD2
TGTGCCAGCAGCGTAGGGGCTAGCGGGGGGGCCGATGAGACCCAGTACTTC
CASSVGASGGADETQYF
>.|TRBV24-1|TRBJ2-3|TRBD1
TGTGCCACCAGTGACCGCGGACAGGGGGTTTGGACAGATACGCAGTATTTT
CATSDRGQGVWTDTQYF
>.|TRBV28|TRBJ1-2|.
TGTGCCAGCAGTTACGGGGCGGGGCGCAGTGGCTACACCTTC
CASSYGAGRSGYTF
>once|TRBV27|TRBJ2-1|TRBD2
TGTGCCAGCAGTTTACTAGCGGGAGTTAGCGATGAGCAGTTCTTC
CASSLLAGVSDEQFF
>few|TRBV3-1/TRBV3-2|TRBJ1-1|TRBD1
TGTGCCAGCAGCCCCCGGGACAGGGTCACTGAAGCTTTCTTT
CASSPRDRVTEAFF
>.|TRBV9|TRBJ1-4|TRBD1
TGTGCCAGCAGCGTTACAGGGGGCACTAATGAAAAACTGTTTTTT
CASSVTGGTNEKLFF
>.|TRBV27|TRBJ2-2|TRBD1
TGTGCCAGCAGTTACTACAGGGGAGAAACCGGGGAGCTGTTTTTT
CASSYYRGETGELFF
>.|TRBV19|TRBJ2-7|.
TGTGCCAGTAGTATCCCCCACGGGTGCCTCTCCTACGAGCAGTACTTC
CASSIPHGCLSYEQYF
>few|TRBV15|TRBJ1-2|.
TGTGCCACCAGCAGACCTCGATCATTGGGCGCAGAAGGCTACACCTTC
CATSRPRSLGAEGYTF
>.|TRBV7-3|TRBJ1-1|.
TGTGCCAGCAGCCTCCCTCTCCCCGGACAGCCAGGGCCCCTCAGGCGCACTGAAGCTTTCTTT
CASSLPLPGQPGPLRRTEAFF
>.|TRBV7-6|TRBJ2-1|TRBD2
TGTGCCAGCAGCTCGAGGACTAGCGGGTACAATGAGCAGTTCTTC
CASSSRTSGYNEQFF
>few|TRBV27|TRBJ2-1|.
TGTGCCAGCAGTTTTGGCGGTAAATCCAATGAGCAGTTCTTC
CASSFGGKSNEQFF
>once|TRBV28|TRBJ2-7|.
TGTGCCAGCAGTCTAAAAGTAGCCCCCTCCTACGAGCAGTACTTC
CASSLKVAPSYEQYF
>.|TRBV2|TRBJ2-2|TRBD1
TGTGCCAGCAGGACAGGGGCCCATCCCACCGGGGAGCTGTTTTTT
CASRTGAHPTGELFF
>.|TRBV9|TRBJ1-1|.
TGTGCCAGCAGCCTATCCATGAACACTGAAGCTTTCTTT
CASSLSMNTEAFF
>.|TRBV5-8|TRBJ2-7|TRBD1
TGTGCCAGCAGCTTAGAAGGGGCAGGGGGTGTTTACGAGCAGTACTTC
CASSLEGAGGVYEQYF
>.|TRBV13|TRBJ1-2|TRBD1
TGTGCCAGCAGCTTAGTGGGACAGGGGGCTGGCGGCTACACCTTC
CASSLVGQGAGGYTF
>.|TRBV2|TRBJ1-2|TRBD1
TGTGCCAGCAGAACCGGACAGGCCGAATATGGCTACACCTTC
CASRTGQAEYGYTF
>.|TRBV25-1|TRBJ1-2|.
TGTGCCAGCAGTGCCTATGGACAGCATTATGGCTACACCTTC
CASSAYGQHYGYTF
>.|TRBV7-9|TRBJ1-4|.
TGTGCCAGCAGCTCTGTTGGAGATTTTAATGAAAAACTGTTTTTT
CASSSVGDFNEKLFF
>.|TRBV19|TRBJ1-2|.
TGTGCCACAGCCGCAGGGCCATATGGCTACACCTTC
CATAAGPYGYTF
>.|TRBV9|TRBJ1-3|.
TGTGCCAGCAGCGGATCCGGGACACTTTTCCTCTCTGGAAACACCATATATTTT
CASSGSGTLFLSGNTIYF
>.|TRBV5-4|TRBJ2-5|.
TGTGCCAGCAGCGCACGCTTGGGCCAACAAGAGACCCAGTACTTC
CASSARLGQQETQYF
>.|TRBV5-3|TRBJ2-5|.
TGTGCCAGAAGCGCGTTTAGGGGGGAGACCCAGTACTTC
CARSAFRGETQYF
>.|TRBV11-3|TRBJ2-2|.
TGTGCCAGCAGCTTAGGGAGGGGACAGTACACCGGGGAGCTGTTTTTT
CASSLGRGQYTGELFF
>.|TRBV19|TRBJ1-1|TRBD1
TGTGCCAGTAGTTCCCGACAGGGAAACACTGAAGCTTTCTTT
CASSSRQGNTEAFF
>.|TRBV9|TRBJ2-2|.
TGTGCCAGCAGCCCCTCGTTGACCGGGGAGCTGTTTTTT
CASSPSLTGELFF
>.|TRBV7-9|TRBJ2-3|.
TGTGCCAGCAGCTTATGGCGTAGGCAGCGGACCACAGATACGCAGTATTTT
CASSLWRRQRTTDTQYF
>once|TRBV7-3|TRBJ2-3|TRBD2
TGTGCCAGCAGCTTATTAGCGGGAGGGCCCTCAGATACGCAGTATTTT
CASSLLAGGPSDTQYF
>once|TRBV27|TRBJ1-2|.
TGTGCCAGCAGTGGCCAATCTAACTATGGCTACACCTTC
CASSGQSNYGYTF
>.|TRBV5-6|TRBJ1-2|TRBD1
TGTGCCAGCAGCCCGGACAGGGGGCACTCCTATGGCTACACCTTC
CASSPDRGHSYGYTF
>.|TRBV12-3/TRBV12-4|TRBJ1-2|TRBD1
TGTGCCAGCAGGATCCAGGGGGCTGTTGGCTACACCTTC
CASRIQGAVGYTF
>.|TRBV27|TRBJ2-6|.
TGTGCCAGCAGTGCAATCCACAGGTTTTCTGGGGCCAACGTCCTGACTTTC
CASSAIHRFSGANVLTF
>few|TRBV5-1|TRBJ1-6|.
TGCGCCAGCAGCTTGGGACAGAGATATTCACCCCTCCACTTT
CASSLGQRYSPLHF
>.|TRBV19|TRBJ2-1|.
TGTGCCAGTAGCAAGGGACTTACCTCCTACAATGAGCAGTTCTTC
CASSKGLTSYNEQFF
>.|TRBV3-1/TRBV3-2|TRBJ1-2|.
TGTGCCAGCAGCCAAGGGACGTCAGCGGACTATGGCTACACCTTC
CASSQGTSADYGYTF
>.|TRBV6-2/TRBV6-3|TRBJ2-7|TRBD2
TGTGCCAGCAGTGTAGCGGGAGATATCTCCTACGAGCAGTACTTC
CASSVAGDISYEQYF
>.|TRBV19|TRBJ2-3|.
TGTGCCAGTACCGTAACAGGGAAGGATACGCAGTATTTT
CASTVTGKDTQYF
>.|TRBV7-9|TRBJ2-3|TRBD2
TGTGCCAGCAGCTCAGTAGCGGGGGCTAGCACAGATACGCAGTATTTT
CASSSVAGASTDTQYF
>.|TRBV28|TRBJ2-2|TRBD1
TGTGCCAGCAGTCCACGGGACAGGGAAACCGGGGAGCTGTTTTTT
CASSPRDRETGELFF
>once|TRBV7-3|TRBJ1-1|TRBD1
TGTGCCAGCAGCTCACGACAGGGGAGCACTGAAGCTTTCTTT
CASSSRQGSTEAFF
>.|TRBV19|TRBJ2-5|TRBD1
TGTGCCAGTAGTCTAAGGACAGGGGGCGTTGAGACCCAGTACTTC
CASSLRTGGVETQYF
>.|TRBV3-1/TRBV3-2|TRBJ2-2|TRBD2
TGTGCCAGCTGGACTAGCGGGAGAGGGGGGACCGGGGAGCTGTTTTTT
CASWTSGRGGTGELFF
>.|TRBV27|TRBJ2-7|TRBD2
TGTGCCAGCAGTCTATTAGCGGGAGAAACCTACGAGCAGTACTTC
CASSLLAGETYEQYF
>few|TRBV4-3|TRBJ2-7|.
TGCGCCAGCAGCCAGACCGGGACAAGCTCCTACGAGCAGTACTTC
CASSQTGTSSYEQYF
>.|TRBV10-3|TRBJ2-5|TRBD2
TGTGCCATCAGGGGGACTAGCGGGGAGGAGACCCAGTACTTC
CAIRGTSGEETQYF
>.|TRBV6-6|TRBJ1-2|TRBD1
TGTGCCAGCAGTCCAGGGGACAGGGACTATGTAGGCTACACCTTC
CASSPGDRDYVGYTF
>.|TRBV7-3|TRBJ2-2|TRBD2
TGTGCCAGCAGCTCTGGACTAGCGGGAGTGGGGGAGCTGTTTTTT
CASSSGLAGVGELFF
>few|TRBV5-1|TRBJ2-3|TRBD2
TGCGCCAGCAGCTACGGGAGCGGGGGGTTGGATACGCAGTATTTT
CASSYGSGGLDTQYF